This TCR beta chain was documented in a study of T-cell memory formation after mild COVID-19. About the study: For the most part, TCR clusters were specific to one donor.

This clonotype was observed a few times. Its specificity is not known. After 5'RACE with constant-segment primers, TCR alpha and TCR beta cDNA libraries carrying sample barcodes and UMIs were obtained. TCRdb ran MiXCR on the 5' RACE reads and lists one entry per CDR3 protein. The sample carries roughly 340,000 distinct CDR3 sequences, approximately 16% recorded once. The CDR3 is made up of 17 amino acids. The germline V gene has CDR1 KGHSH and CDR2 LQKENI. After removal of 8 bases from V and 3 bases from J, the junction contained 14 bases not matched to a gene. Study-level findings and limits: A second wave expanding day 15 to 37 was CD4+-biased; contracting clones were balanced. CD8+ contracting clones occupied EMRA, while CD4+ ones occupied mainly CM and EM.

The TCR sequence derives from a man younger than 35 who had mild COVID-19 (a few samples of this study predate the infection). Cell type and time point are not known. The V and J genes are TRBV18 and TRBJ2-3, with 10 bases identical to TRBD2. Source material: PBMCs or a T cell subset sorted from them (not recorded which). CDR3 sequence reads: CASANLPLAGVTDTQYF. CDR3 coding DNA: TGTGCCAGCGCGAACCTCCCCCTAGCGGGGGTTACAGATACGCAGTATTTT.